Presented here are 30 T cell receptor beta chains from one specimen sequenced in a study of T cell responses to AZD1222 COVID-19 vaccine. Only in-frame clones appear in the TCRdb table, and some are missing; sequencing was by immunoSEQ multiplex PCR. Of 100,000 to 150,000 clones listed, around 85% are singletons. The material was peripheral blood, obtained 28 days after the second AZD1222 dose. The receptors come from an adult who received the AZD1222 COVID-19 vaccine.

The gene calls are TRBV30 and TRBJ2-3, with 8 bases identical to TRBD2. There are 15 residues in the CDR3. After removal of 0 bases from V and 2 bases from J, the junction contained 4 bases not matched to a gene. CDR1 GTSNPN and CDR2 SVGIG come from the germline V gene (reference sequence). The CDR3 coding sequence is TGTGCCTGGAGTGTACTAGCGGAGTACACAGATACGCAGTATTTT. The encoded protein is CAWSVLAEYTDTQYF.

This clone showed up just a few times. V and J are TRBV10-1 and TRBJ1-1; maybe TRBD1 (5 bases). V shed 10 bases and J shed 8 bases, with 20 bases lying between them. The CDR3 is made up of 13 amino acids. Germline V CDR1 and CDR2: WNHNN, SYGVQD (reference sequence). For the CDR3, the DNA is TGCGCCACCCTGACAGACGGCAACGGCGAAGCTTTCTTT. The encoded protein is CATLTDGNGEAFF.

The chain couples TRBV2 to TRBJ2-7; D may match TRBD1 or TRBD2 (5 bases each). The CDR3 is made up of 15 amino acids. V dropped 6 bases and J dropped 3 bases, with 18 bases sitting between them. Germline CDR1 SNHLY, CDR2 FYNNEI. In nucleotides, the CDR3 is TGTGCCAGCAGATTGGGACGGGGTAACTACTACGAGCAGTACTTC. Amino acid sequence: CASRLGRGNYYEQYF. Filled out from reference TRBV2 and TRBJ2-7, the complete variable domain reads EPEVTQTPSHQVTQMGQEVILRCVPISNHLYFYWYRQILGQKVEFLVSFYNNEISEKSEIFDDQFSVERPDGSNFTLKIRSTKLEDSAMYFCASRLGRGNYYEQYFGPGTRLTVT.

This sequence joins TRBV6-5 and TRBJ1-5; 7 nucleotides align to TRBD1. The CDR3 has 16 residues. V lost 2 bases to trimming and J lost 1 base; unmatched junction nucleotides: 5. Germline CDR1 and CDR2: MNHEY and SVGAGI. Here the CDR3 reads CASSYQRQGSNQPQHF. In DNA form, the CDR3 reads TGTGCCAGCAGTTACCAAAGACAGGGAAGCAATCAGCCCCAGCATTTT.

The chain joins TRBV11-2 to TRBJ2-3; D is undetermined. V shed 2 bases and J shed 2 bases, with 20 bases lying between them. The CDR3 totals 18 residues. Germline V gene lookup returns CDR1 SGHAT and CDR2 FQNNGV. The CDR3 is CASSLLIRIGENTDTQYF. The DNA of the CDR3 is TGTGCCAGCAGCTTACTCATCAGGATAGGAGAAAACACAGATACGCAGTATTTT.

J is TRBJ2-7 and V is TRBV7-2, with a possible D match to TRBD2 (6 bases). CDR3 length: 12 residues. V dropped 6 bases and J dropped 4 bases, with 10 bases sitting between them. Germline-derived CDR1 and CDR2 are SGHTA and FQGNSA. CDR3 bases: TGTGCCAGCAGGTCCGGAGGGTACGAGCAGTACTTC. It yields the protein CASRSGGYEQYF.

Only one count was recorded for this clone. The rearrangement links TRBV7-2 to TRBJ1-1; D ambiguous. The CDR3 runs to 14 residues. Looked up from germline, CDR1 is SGHTA and CDR2 is FQGNSA. Trimming removed 1 base from V and 2 bases from J, with 8 bases in between. CDR3 sequence (DNA): TGTGCCAGCAGCTTAGGGCGGCGCAACACTGAAGCTTTCTTT. Protein sequence: CASSLGRRNTEAFF.

The chain links TRBV20-1 to TRBJ2-1; tentatively, D is TRBD2 (5 bases). From germline, CDR1 is DFQATT and CDR2 SNEGSKA (reference sequence). Deletions cut 3 bases from V and 12 bases from J, with 15 bases between. The CDR3 has 12 amino acids. The chain's CDR3 is CSASLPTTRQFF. The CDR3 bases are TGCAGTGCTAGTCTGCCGACTACCCGGCAGTTCTTC.

The gene calls are TRBV18 and TRBJ1-6; 10 bases map to TRBD1. Per the germline V gene, CDR1 is KGHSH and CDR2 is LQKENI. The J segment lost 6 bases and the V segment lost 2 bases, leaving 7 bases of the junction unmatched. The CDR3 covers 17 residues. CDR3 residues: CASSPETGGWINSPLHF. CDR3 DNA sequence: TGTGCCAGCTCACCAGAGACAGGGGGCTGGATTAATTCACCCCTCCACTTT.

This clone came up once. This chain uses TRBV11-1 with TRBJ2-3; no reliable D call. The V gene's germline CDR1 is SGHAT and CDR2 FQDESV (reference sequence). V dropped 5 bases and J dropped 4 bases, with 16 bases sitting between them. This CDR3 is built from 15 residues. CDR3 sequence (DNA): TGTGCCAGCAGCGGAATCGTGCAGACGGCAGATACGCAGTATTTT. Its translation: CASSGIVQTADTQYF.

The chain combines TRBV30 with TRBJ2-1; 12 bases line up with TRBD2. This CDR3 contains 18 residues. Germline trimming cut 0 bases from V and 4 bases from J; bases unmatched to any gene: 10. CDR1 GTSNPN and CDR2 SVGIG come from the germline V gene (reference sequence). The CDR3 here is CAWSVLLAGGPPYNEQFF. As DNA, the CDR3 is TGTGCCTGGAGTGTACTACTAGCGGGGGGCCCCCCTTACAATGAGCAGTTCTTC.

The chain has TRBV29-1 and TRBJ2-7; 9 bases agree with TRBD1. Germline trimming cut 5 bases from V and 2 bases from J; bases unmatched to any gene: 10. CDR3 length: 15 residues. The germline V gene has CDR1 SQVTM and CDR2 ANQGSEA. CDR3 nucleotide sequence: TGCAGCGTTCTCAAACTACAGGGGGCTGCCTACGAGCAGTACTTC. This encodes CSVLKLQGAAYEQYF.

The chain links TRBV7-8 to TRBJ2-3; no clear D. This CDR3 is 14 amino acids long. Germline CDR1 and CDR2: SGHVS and FQNEAQ. V lost 5 bases and J 0 bases, leaving 9 bases between the germline ends. CDR3 amino acids: CASSPMVSTDTQYF. The DNA of the CDR3 is TGTGCCAGCAGCCCGATGGTCAGCACAGATACGCAGTATTTT. Full variable domain (rest looked up from reference TRBV7-8 and TRBJ2-3): GAGVSQSPRYKVAKRGQDVALRCDPISGHVSLFWYQQALGQGPEFLTYFQNEAQLDKSGLPSDRFFAERPEGSVSTLKIQRTQQEDSAVYLCASSPMVSTDTQYFGPGTRLTVL.

The gene calls are TRBV19 and TRBJ1-5; TRBD1 is a possible D gene (6 bases). Trimming took 0 bases from V and 2 from J, leaving 20 bases between them. CDR1 is LNHDA and CDR2 is SQIVND in the germline V gene (reference sequence). CDR3 length: 19 residues. The CDR3 DNA sequence: TGTGCCAGTAGTATAGATGGACAGACTAGACCTGGGGGCAATCAGCCCCAGCATTTT. Encoded protein: CASSIDGQTRPGGNQPQHF.

The chain combines TRBV18 with TRBJ1-3; D not resolved. The CDR3 totals 16 residues. CDR1 and CDR2 (germline): KGHSH, LQKENI. Trimming removed 4 bases from V and 1 base from J, with 14 bases in between. The CDR3 reads CASSQRATGSGNTIYF. The CDR3 coding sequence is TGTGCCAGCTCACAACGCGCAACGGGATCTGGAAACACCATATATTTT.

V and J are TRBV6-1 and TRBJ2-7, with 7 nucleotides matching TRBD1. Germline CDR1 reads MNHNS; CDR2 reads SASEGT. This CDR3 has 15 residues. V shed 0 bases and J 4 bases; nucleotides not matched to a gene: 6. CDR3 coding DNA: TGTGCCAGCAGTGAAGCGCCACAGGGGTGGTACGAGCAGTACTTC. This codes for CASSEAPQGWYEQYF.

The V gene is TRBV4-2, the J gene TRBJ1-6; no firm D call. This CDR3 has 16 amino acids. Trimming stripped 1 base from V and 6 bases from J, with 13 bases between. The germline V gene has CDR1 LGHNA and CDR2 YNFKEQ. The DNA of the CDR3 is TGTGCCAGCAGCCAAGGAGGGTCCGGCCTTAATTCACCCCTCCACTTT. It codes for CASSQGGSGLNSPLHF.

This rearrangement joins TRBV6-5 to TRBJ2-5; tentatively, D is TRBD2 (6 bases). The CDR3 runs to 13 residues. CDR1 MNHEY and CDR2 SVGAGI come from the germline V gene. The V and J ends lost 8 bases and 5 bases respectively, with 15 bases between them. This chain's CDR3 is CASGAGPGETQYF. Here the CDR3 DNA reads TGTGCCAGCGGGGCGGGGCCTGGGGAGACCCAGTACTTC.

The J gene is TRBJ1-2, the V gene TRBV7-9, with TRBD1 matching over 9 bases. CDR3 size: 17 residues. V lost 5 bases to trimming and J lost 8 bases; unmatched junction nucleotides: 18. Germline CDR1 SEHNR, CDR2 FQNEAQ (reference sequence). As DNA, the CDR3 is TGTGCCAGCAGCCCAAATCCACCGGGACAGGGTGACACGGGCTACACCTTC. Its translation is CASSPNPPGQGDTGYTF.

In its sample, this clone was seen a few times. This rearrangement joins TRBV19 to TRBJ1-5; D is unclear. Germline V lookup: CDR1 LNHDA, CDR2 SQIVND (reference sequence). The CDR3 loop spans 15 amino acids. V gave up 2 bases and J gave up 2 bases, with 10 bases separating them. DNA for the CDR3: TGTGCCAGTAGTATACAAGTATGGGGCAATCAGCCCCAGCATTTT. It codes for CASSIQVWGNQPQHF.

The V and J genes are TRBV28 and TRBJ1-6, with 8 bases lining up with TRBD1. Per the germline V gene, CDR1 is MDHEN and CDR2 is SYDVKM. CDR3 length equals 17 residues. V trimming: 3 bases; J trimming: 2 bases; junction bases outside the gene matches: 6. In DNA, the CDR3 is TGTGCCAGCAGTTTCGGCCAGGGGGCCACCTATAATTCACCCCTCCACTTT. Translating it yields CASSFGQGATYNSPLHF.

V usage is TRBV6-5 and J usage is TRBJ1-3; no definite D call. The CDR3 contains 15 residues. The V and J ends lost 6 bases and 0 bases respectively, with 12 bases between them. Per the germline V gene, CDR1 is MNHEY and CDR2 is SVGAGI. This CDR3 reads CASSTGRYSGNTIYF. The CDR3 nucleotides read TGTGCCAGCAGCACGGGCCGCTACTCTGGAAACACCATATATTTT.

J is TRBJ1-1 and V is TRBV24-1; the D gene is possibly TRBD1 (6 bases). Germline lookup yields CDR1 KGHDR and CDR2 SFDVKD. The CDR3 sequence is 15 residues long. V lost 4 bases and J 1 base, leaving 12 bases between the germline ends. CDR3 protein: CATSDSTGRNTEAFF. For the CDR3, the DNA is TGTGCCACCAGTGACTCTACAGGGAGGAACACTGAAGCTTTCTTT.

The V call is TRBV19, the J call TRBJ1-2; TRBD1 might be the D (6 bases). The germline CDR1 and CDR2 sequences are LNHDA and SQIVND (reference sequence). V lost 5 bases and J lost 5, with 15 bases in between. The CDR3 runs 14 residues. This CDR3 is CASSSRTATYGYTF. The CDR3 DNA reads TGTGCCAGTAGTTCCCGGACAGCAACATATGGCTACACCTTC. Full variable domain (outside the CDR3, taken from reference TRBV19 and TRBJ1-2): DGGITQSPKYLFRKEGQNVTLSCEQNLNHDAMYWYRQDPGQGLRLIYYSQIVNDFQKGDIAEGYSVSREKKESFPLTVTSAQKNPTAFYLCASSSRTATYGYTFGSGTRLTVV.

The V gene is TRBV18, the J gene TRBJ2-3; no reliable D call. Trimming removed 3 bases from V and 6 bases from J, with 7 bases in between. CDR1 KGHSH and CDR2 LQKENI come from the germline V gene. The CDR3 has 12 residues. The CDR3 reads CASSPVADTQYF. CDR3 sequence (DNA): TGTGCCAGCTCACCCGTAGCTGATACGCAGTATTTT.

This clone was observed a single time. The chain recombines TRBV29-1 with TRBJ2-5, with TRBD2 matching over 12 bases. There are 16 residues in the CDR3. After removal of 3 bases from V and 5 bases from J, the junction contained 10 bases not matched to a gene. Germline values: CDR1 SQVTM, CDR2 ANQGSEA. The CDR3 DNA sequence: TGCAGCGTTGAGAAATCTAGCGGGGGGGCCTGGGAGACCCAGTACTTC. Protein sequence: CSVEKSSGGAWETQYF.

The chain joins TRBV7-2 to TRBJ2-3; D perhaps matches TRBD1 (5 bases). Deletions cut 2 bases from V and 3 bases from J, with 9 bases between. Germline V gives CDR1 SGHTA, CDR2 FQGNSA. This CDR3 is 14 amino acids long. CDR3 DNA sequence: TGTGCCAGCAGCTTACAGGGTTGGACAGATACGCAGTATTTT. Translating it yields CASSLQGWTDTQYF. Drawing the rest from reference TRBV7-2 and TRBJ2-3, the complete variable domain is GAGVSQSPSNKVTEKGKDVELRCDPISGHTALYWYRQSLGQGLEFLIYFQGNSAPDKSGLPSDRFSAERTGGSVSTLTIQRTQQEDSAVYLCASSLQGWTDTQYFGPGTRLTVL.

The chain uses TRBV5-1 and TRBJ1-5; no clear D gene. Deletions cut 0 bases from V and 5 bases from J, with 12 bases between. Germline loops: CDR1 SGHRS, CDR2 YFSETQ. This CDR3 contains 15 residues. The CDR3 DNA reads as TGCGCCAGCAGCTTGGCCGGGGAGGGTTATCAGCCCCAGCATTTT. Translating it yields CASSLAGEGYQPQHF.

The V gene is TRBV5-6, the J gene TRBJ2-7; D might be TRBD1 or TRBD2, each matching 7 bases. The ends were cut back, 2 bases at V and 2 bases at J, with 14 bases in the middle. Germline V gene data show CDR1 as SGHDT and CDR2 as YYEEEE. CDR3 length: 15 amino acids. Here the CDR3 DNA reads TGTGCCAGCAGCTTATTCCCAGGGGGGGCCTACGAGCAGTACTTC. As protein: CASSLFPGGAYEQYF.

The chain uses TRBV7-9 and TRBJ1-5; 10 nucleotides align to TRBD1. This CDR3 comprises 14 residues. Germline V gene data show CDR1 as SEHNR and CDR2 as FQNEAQ (reference sequence). V dropped 5 bases and J dropped 7; count of bases not matched to a gene: 5. Here the CDR3 DNA reads TGTGCCAGCAGCAGTGACAGGGGGCTGCAGCCCCAGCATTTT. It specifies CASSSDRGLQPQHF.